This T cell receptor beta chain was sequenced during a study of CD8 T cells in ankylosing spondylitis. The V gene's germline CDR1 is SNHLY and CDR2 FYNNEI. The CDR3 is 16 residues long. V lost 6 bases to trimming and J lost 8 bases; unmatched junction nucleotides: 9. TCRdb passed the 5' RACE reads through MiXCR, listing each CDR3 protein once. The table lists around 150,000 distinct CDR3 sequences, roughly 18% of them singletons. This clonotype was recorded a few times. The receptor comes from a male donor with ankylosing spondylitis or in good health (not recorded which). Sequencing was done on a sample of blood, either unsorted or a sorted T cell fraction (not recorded which). The chain carries TRBV2 and TRBJ2-1; 14 bases line up with TRBD2. In DNA, the CDR3 is TGTGCCAGCAGAGAACACGGGACTAGCGGGAGTTATGAGCAGTTCTTC. Translated, it gives CASREHGTSGSYEQFF.